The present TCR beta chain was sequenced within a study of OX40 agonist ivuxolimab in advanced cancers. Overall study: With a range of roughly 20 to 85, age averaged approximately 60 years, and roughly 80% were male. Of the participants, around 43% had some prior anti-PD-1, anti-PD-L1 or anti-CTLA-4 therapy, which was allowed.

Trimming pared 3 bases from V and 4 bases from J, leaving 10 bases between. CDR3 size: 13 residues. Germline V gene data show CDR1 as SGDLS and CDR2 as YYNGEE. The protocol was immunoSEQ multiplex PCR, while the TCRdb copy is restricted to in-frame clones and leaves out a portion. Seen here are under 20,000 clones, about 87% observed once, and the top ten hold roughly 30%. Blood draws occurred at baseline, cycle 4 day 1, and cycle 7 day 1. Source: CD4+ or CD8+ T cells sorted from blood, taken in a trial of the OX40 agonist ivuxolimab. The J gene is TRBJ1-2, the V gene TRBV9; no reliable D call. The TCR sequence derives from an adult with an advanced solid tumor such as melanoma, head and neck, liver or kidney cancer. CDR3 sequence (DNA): TGTGCCAGCAGCGCCGAAGGGCGCTATGGCTACACCTTC. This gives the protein CASSAEGRYGYTF.